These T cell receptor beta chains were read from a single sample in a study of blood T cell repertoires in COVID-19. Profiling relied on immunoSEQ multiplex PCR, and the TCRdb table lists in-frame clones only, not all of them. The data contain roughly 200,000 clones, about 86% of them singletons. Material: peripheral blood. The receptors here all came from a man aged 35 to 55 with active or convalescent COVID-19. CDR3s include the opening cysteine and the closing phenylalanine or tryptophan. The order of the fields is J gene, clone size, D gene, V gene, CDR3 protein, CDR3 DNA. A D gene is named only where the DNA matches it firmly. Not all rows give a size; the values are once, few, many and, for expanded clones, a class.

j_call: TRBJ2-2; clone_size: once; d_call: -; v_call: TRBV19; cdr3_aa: CASSIAASFLGELFF; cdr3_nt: TGTGCCAGTAGTATAGCTGCTAGCTTTCTCGGGGAGCTGTTTTTT
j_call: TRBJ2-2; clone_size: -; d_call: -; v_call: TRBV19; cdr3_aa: CASSMTIGARTGELFF; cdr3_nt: TGTGCCAGTAGTATGACGATAGGGGCGCGGACCGGGGAGCTGTTTTTT
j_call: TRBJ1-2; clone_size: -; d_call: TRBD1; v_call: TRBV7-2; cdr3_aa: CASSLNRGDSGYTF; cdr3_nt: TGTGCCAGCAGCTTAAACAGGGGGGATTCTGGCTACACCTTC
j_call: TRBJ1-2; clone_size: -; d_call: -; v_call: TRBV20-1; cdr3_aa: CSASGTGVNYGYTF; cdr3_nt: TGCAGTGCTAGTGGCACAGGAGTTAACTATGGCTACACCTTC
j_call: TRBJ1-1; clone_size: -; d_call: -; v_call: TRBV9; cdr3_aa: CASSPAEGRRNTEAFF; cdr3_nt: TGTGCCAGCAGCCCCGCGGAGGGAAGGAGGAACACTGAAGCTTTCTTT
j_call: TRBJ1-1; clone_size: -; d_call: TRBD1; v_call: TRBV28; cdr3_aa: CASSPPPGQGDTEAFF; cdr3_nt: TGTGCCAGCAGCCCACCCCCGGGACAGGGCGACACTGAAGCTTTCTTT
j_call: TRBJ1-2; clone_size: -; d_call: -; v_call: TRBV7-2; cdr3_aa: CASTNTMGGYGYTF; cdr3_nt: TGTGCCAGCACTAATACCATGGGGGGCTATGGCTACACCTTC
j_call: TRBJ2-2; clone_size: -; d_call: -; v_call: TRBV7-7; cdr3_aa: CASSSTAVTNTGELFF; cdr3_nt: TGTGCTAGCAGTTCCACAGCTGTTACGAACACCGGGGAGCTGTTTTTT
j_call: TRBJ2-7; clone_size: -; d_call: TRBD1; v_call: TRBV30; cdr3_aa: CAWSGTGPYEQYF; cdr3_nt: TGTGCCTGGAGTGGGACAGGGCCCTACGAGCAGTACTTC
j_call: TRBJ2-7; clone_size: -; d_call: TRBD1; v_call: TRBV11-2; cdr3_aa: CASSPTGGANYEQYF; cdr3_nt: TGTGCCAGCAGCCCAACAGGGGGCGCAAACTACGAGCAGTACTTC
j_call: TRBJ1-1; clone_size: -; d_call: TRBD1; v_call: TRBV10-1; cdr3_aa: CASSEPDRGALSNTEAFF; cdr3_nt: TGCGCCAGCAGTGAGCCGGACAGGGGCGCCCTTTCGAACACTGAAGCTTTCTTT
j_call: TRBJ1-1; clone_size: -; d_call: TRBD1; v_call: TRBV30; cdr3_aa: CAWSVRWDRGRGEAFF; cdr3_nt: TGTGCCTGGAGTGTACGATGGGACAGGGGGCGGGGTGAAGCTTTCTTT
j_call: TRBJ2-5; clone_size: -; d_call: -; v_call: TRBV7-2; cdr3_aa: CASSNLQGETQYF; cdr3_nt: TGTGCCAGCAGCAACCTACAGGGAGAGACCCAGTACTTC
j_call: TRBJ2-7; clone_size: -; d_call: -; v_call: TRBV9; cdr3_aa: CASSVVDIPYEQYF; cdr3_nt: TGTGCCAGCAGCGTAGTGGACATCCCCTACGAGCAGTACTTC
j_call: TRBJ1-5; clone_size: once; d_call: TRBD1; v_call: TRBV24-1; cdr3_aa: CATRDRGGGPQHF; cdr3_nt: TGTGCCACCAGGGACAGGGGCGGCGGGCCCCAGCATTTT
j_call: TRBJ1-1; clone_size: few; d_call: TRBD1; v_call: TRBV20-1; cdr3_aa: CSAQGGSEAFF; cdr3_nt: TGCAGTGCCCAGGGGGGCTCTGAAGCTTTCTTT
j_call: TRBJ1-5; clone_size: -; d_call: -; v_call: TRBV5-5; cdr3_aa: CASSAMGATQPQHF; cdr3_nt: TGTGCCAGCAGCGCTATGGGAGCCACCCAGCCCCAGCATTTT
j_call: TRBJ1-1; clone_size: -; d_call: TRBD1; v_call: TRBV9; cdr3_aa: CASSARTGVNTEAFF; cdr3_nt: TGTGCCAGCAGCGCCCGGACAGGGGTGAACACTGAAGCTTTCTTT
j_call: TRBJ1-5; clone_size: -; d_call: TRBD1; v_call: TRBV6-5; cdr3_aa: CASSYPTGGSQPQHF; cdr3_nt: TGTGCCAGCAGTTACCCGACAGGGGGCAGCCAGCCCCAGCATTTT
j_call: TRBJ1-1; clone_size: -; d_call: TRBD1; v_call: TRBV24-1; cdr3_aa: CATTGTGPTGEAFF; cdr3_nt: TGTGCCACCACCGGGACAGGGCCGACGGGTGAAGCTTTCTTT
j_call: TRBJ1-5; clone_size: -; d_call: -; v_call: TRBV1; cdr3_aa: CTSSQDVNISSNQPQHF; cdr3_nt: TGCACCAGCAGCCAAGATGTGAACATCTCTAGCAATCAGCCCCAGCATTTT
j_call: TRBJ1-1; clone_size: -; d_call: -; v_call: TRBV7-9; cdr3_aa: CASSFDTVGTEAFF; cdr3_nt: TGTGCCAGCAGTTTTGACACCGTGGGCACTGAAGCTTTCTTT
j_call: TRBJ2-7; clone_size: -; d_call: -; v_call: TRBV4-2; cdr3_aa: CASSDRVGPYEQYF; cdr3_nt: TGTGCCAGCAGCGACAGAGTGGGGCCCTACGAGCAGTACTTC
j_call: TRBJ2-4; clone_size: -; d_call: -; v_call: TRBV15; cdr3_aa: CATSRESGNGGAKNIQYF; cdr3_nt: TGTGCCACCAGCAGAGAGAGTGGGAACGGGGGTGCCAAAAACATTCAGTACTTC
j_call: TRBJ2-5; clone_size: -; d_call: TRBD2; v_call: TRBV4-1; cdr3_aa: CASSPSFQRGTKETQYF; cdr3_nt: TGCGCCAGCAGCCCCAGCTTTCAGCGGGGGACGAAAGAGACCCAGTACTTC
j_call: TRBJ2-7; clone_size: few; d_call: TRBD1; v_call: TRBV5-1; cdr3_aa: CASSPGQGASYEQYF; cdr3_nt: TGCGCCAGCAGCCCAGGACAGGGGGCTTCCTACGAGCAGTACTTC
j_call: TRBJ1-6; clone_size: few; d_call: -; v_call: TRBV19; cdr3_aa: CASTPLWTPPNSPLHF; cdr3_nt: TGTGCCAGTACCCCACTTTGGACACCTCCCAATTCACCCCTCCACTTT
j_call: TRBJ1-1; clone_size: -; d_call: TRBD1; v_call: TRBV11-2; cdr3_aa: CASSLPQGNFANTEAFF; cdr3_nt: TGTGCCAGCAGCTTACCACAGGGGAATTTTGCGAACACTGAAGCTTTCTTT
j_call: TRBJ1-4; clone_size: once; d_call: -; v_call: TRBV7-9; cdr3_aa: CASSLATEGEKLFF; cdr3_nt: TGTGCCAGCAGCTTAGCCACGGAGGGCGAAAAACTGTTTTTT
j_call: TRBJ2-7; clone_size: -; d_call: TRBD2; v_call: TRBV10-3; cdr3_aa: CAVTSGRESEQYF; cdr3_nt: TGTGCCGTCACTAGCGGGAGAGAGTCGGAGCAGTACTTC
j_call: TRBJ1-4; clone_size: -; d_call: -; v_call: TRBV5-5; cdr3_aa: CASSHGGINEKLFF; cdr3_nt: TGTGCCAGCAGCCACGGGGGGATTAATGAAAAACTGTTTTTT
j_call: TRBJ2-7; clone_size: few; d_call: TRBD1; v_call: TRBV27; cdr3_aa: CASSWDGTGSEQYF; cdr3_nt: TGTGCCAGCAGTTGGGACGGGACAGGGAGTGAGCAGTACTTC
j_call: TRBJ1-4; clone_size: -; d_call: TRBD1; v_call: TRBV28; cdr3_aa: CASSLLLGTGGEKLFF; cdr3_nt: TGTGCCAGCAGTTTACTTCTTGGGACAGGGGGTGAAAAACTGTTTTTT
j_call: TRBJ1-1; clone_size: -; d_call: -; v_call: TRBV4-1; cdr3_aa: CASSTPGEMATEAFF; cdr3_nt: TGCGCCAGCAGCACCCCAGGGGAGATGGCCACTGAAGCTTTCTTT
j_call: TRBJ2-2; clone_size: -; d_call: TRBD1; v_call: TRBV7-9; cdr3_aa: CASSLSQGVGELFF; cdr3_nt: TGTGCCAGCAGCTTATCACAGGGGGTCGGGGAGCTGTTTTTT
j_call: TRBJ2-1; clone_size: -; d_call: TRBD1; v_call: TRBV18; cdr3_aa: CASSPRGGYSGTGNEQFF; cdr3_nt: TGTGCCAGCTCACCCCGGGGCGGGTACTCCGGGACAGGGAATGAGCAGTTCTTC
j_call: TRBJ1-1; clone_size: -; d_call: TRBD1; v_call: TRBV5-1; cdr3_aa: CASSLVTAGTANTEAFF; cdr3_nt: TGCGCCAGCAGCCTCGTCACAGCCGGGACAGCGAACACTGAAGCTTTCTTT
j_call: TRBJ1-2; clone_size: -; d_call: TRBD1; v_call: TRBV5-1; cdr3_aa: CASSPGTGTFGYTF; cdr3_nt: TGCGCCAGCAGCCCCGGGACAGGGACCTTTGGCTACACCTTC
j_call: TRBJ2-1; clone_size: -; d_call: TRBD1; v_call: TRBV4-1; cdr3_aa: CASSQVIYIPGQGYNEQFF; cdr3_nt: TGCGCCAGCAGCCAAGTCATATACATTCCGGGACAGGGATACAATGAGCAGTTCTTC
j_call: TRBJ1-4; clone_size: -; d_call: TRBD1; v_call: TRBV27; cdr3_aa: CASSVSFWTGNEKLFF; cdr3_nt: TGTGCCAGCAGCGTCTCCTTCTGGACAGGGAATGAAAAACTGTTTTTT
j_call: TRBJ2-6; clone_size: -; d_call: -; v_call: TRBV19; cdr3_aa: CASRGRGSGANVLTF; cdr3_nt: TGTGCCAGTAGAGGGCGGGGCTCTGGGGCCAACGTCCTGACTTTC
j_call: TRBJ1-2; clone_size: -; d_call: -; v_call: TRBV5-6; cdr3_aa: CASSLYGDFYGYTF; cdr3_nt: TGTGCCAGCAGCTTGTACGGCGACTTTTATGGCTACACCTTC
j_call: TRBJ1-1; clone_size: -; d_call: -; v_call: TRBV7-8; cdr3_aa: CASSPYATPNTEAFF; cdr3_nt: TGTGCCAGCAGCCCCTATGCGACACCGAACACTGAAGCTTTCTTT
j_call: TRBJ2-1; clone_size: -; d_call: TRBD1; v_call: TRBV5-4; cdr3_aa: CASSWGTGGYNEQFF; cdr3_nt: TGTGCCAGCAGCTGGGGGACAGGGGGCTACAATGAGCAGTTCTTC
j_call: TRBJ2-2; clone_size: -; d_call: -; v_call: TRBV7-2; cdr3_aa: CASSHRGTGELFF; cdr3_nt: TGTGCCAGCAGCCACCGGGGTACCGGGGAGCTGTTTTTT
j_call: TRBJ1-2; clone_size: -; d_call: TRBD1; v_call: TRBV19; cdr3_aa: CASSTSGTGNGYTF; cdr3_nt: TGTGCCAGTAGTACTTCCGGGACAGGGAACGGCTACACCTTC
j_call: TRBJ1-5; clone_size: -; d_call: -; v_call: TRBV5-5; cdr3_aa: CASSLAGGGQPQHF; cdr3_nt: TGTGCCAGCAGCTTGGCGGGGGGCGGTCAGCCCCAGCATTTT
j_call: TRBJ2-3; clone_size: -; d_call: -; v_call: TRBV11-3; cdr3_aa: CASSPGGTDTQYF; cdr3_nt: TGTGCCAGCAGCCCAGGGGGCACAGATACGCAGTATTTT
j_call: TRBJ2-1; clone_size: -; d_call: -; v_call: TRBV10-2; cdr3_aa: CASSVSGEQFF; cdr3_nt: TGCGCCAGCTCTGTTAGCGGTGAGCAGTTCTTC
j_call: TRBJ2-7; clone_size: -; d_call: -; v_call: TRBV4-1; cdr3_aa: CASSQGPGTQTYEQYF; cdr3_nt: TGCGCCAGCAGCCAAGGACCCGGGACACAAACCTACGAGCAGTACTTC
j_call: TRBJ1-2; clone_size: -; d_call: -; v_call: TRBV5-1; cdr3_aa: CASSLAATDYGYTF; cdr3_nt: TGCGCCAGCAGCTTGGCCGCGACAGACTATGGCTACACCTTC
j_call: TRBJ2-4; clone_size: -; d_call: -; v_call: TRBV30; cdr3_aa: CAWSFLDKNIQYF; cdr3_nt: TGTGCCTGGAGTTTCCTAGACAAAAACATTCAGTACTTC
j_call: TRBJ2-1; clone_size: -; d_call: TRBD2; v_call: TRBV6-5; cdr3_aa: CASSLGLAGFNEQFF; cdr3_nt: TGTGCCAGCAGTTTAGGACTAGCGGGTTTCAATGAGCAGTTCTTC
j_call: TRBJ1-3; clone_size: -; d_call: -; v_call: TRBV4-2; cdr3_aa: CASSQDQGPGNTIYF; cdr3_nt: TGTGCCAGCAGCCAAGATCAGGGCCCTGGAAACACCATATATTTT
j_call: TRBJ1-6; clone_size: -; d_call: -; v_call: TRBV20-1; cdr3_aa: CSASSDRRNSPLHF; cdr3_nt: TGCAGTGCTAGTTCCGACAGGAGAAACTCACCCCTCCACTTT